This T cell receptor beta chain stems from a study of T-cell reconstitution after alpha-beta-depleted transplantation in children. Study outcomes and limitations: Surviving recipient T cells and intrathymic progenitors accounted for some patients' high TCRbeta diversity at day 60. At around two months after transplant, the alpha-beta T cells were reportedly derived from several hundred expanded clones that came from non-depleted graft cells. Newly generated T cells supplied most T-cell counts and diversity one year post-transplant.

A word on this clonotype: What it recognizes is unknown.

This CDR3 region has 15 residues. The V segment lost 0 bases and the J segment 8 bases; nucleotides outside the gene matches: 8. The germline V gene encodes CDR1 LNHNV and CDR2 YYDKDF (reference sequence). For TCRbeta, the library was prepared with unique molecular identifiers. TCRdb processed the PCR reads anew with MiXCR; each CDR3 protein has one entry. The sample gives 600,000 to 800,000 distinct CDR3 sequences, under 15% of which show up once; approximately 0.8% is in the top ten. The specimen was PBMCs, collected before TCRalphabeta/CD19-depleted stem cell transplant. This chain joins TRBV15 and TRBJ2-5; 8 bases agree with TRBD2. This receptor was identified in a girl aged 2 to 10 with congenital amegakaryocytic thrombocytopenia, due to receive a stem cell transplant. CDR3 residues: CATSRDLLAVDTQYF. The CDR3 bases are TGTGCCACCAGCAGAGATCTACTAGCGGTAGACACCCAGTACTTC.